Following are 21 T cell receptor beta chains from one sample sequenced in a study of Ad26.COV2.S vaccination and SARS-CoV-2 variants. TCRdb keeps only in-frame clones here, not all; method: immunoSEQ multiplex PCR. The table shows hundreds of thousands of clones, with 89% occurring only once. Described treatment: over 15 received Ad26.COV2.S at low or high dose, single or two shots; roughly five received placebo; per-sample allocation not given. Day 63 following the first vaccine or placebo injection was when the samples were taken. Sequences were derived from peripheral blood, sampled in a trial of Ad26.COV2.S vaccine versus placebo. The receptors were sampled from a person between 18 and 65 years old who received the Ad26.COV2.S COVID-19 vaccine or a placebo.

CDR3 DNA sequence: TGTGCCAGCAGTCCCAAGACCACCTCTGGGGCCAACGTCCTGACTTTC. It is translated as CASSPKTTSGANVLTF. This chain uses TRBV27 with TRBJ2-6; D is undetermined. The CDR3 runs to 16 residues. V lost 5 bases to trimming and J lost 0 bases, with 11 bases between them. CDR1 and CDR2 from the germline V gene are MNHEY and SMNVEV (reference sequence).

The rearrangement links TRBV5-1 to TRBJ2-7; D is perhaps TRBD1 or TRBD2 (6 bases each). The CDR3 loop spans 12 amino acids. The germline V gene encodes CDR1 SGHRS and CDR2 YFSETQ. V shed 4 bases and J shed 5 bases, with 10 bases lying between them. The CDR3 is CASSPGAHEQYF. In DNA form, the CDR3 reads TGCGCCAGCAGCCCGGGGGCCCACGAGCAGTACTTC. The entire variable domain, with the rest obtained from reference TRBV5-1 and TRBJ2-7, is as follows: KAGVTQTPRYLIKTRGQQVTLSCSPISGHRSVSWYQQTPGQGLQFLFEYFSETQRNKGNFPGRFSGRQFSNSRSEMNVSTLELGDSALYLCASSPGAHEQYFGPGTRLTVT.

The V gene is TRBV5-4, the J gene TRBJ1-2, with unresolved D. From germline, CDR1 is SGHNT and CDR2 YYREEE (reference sequence). This CDR3 spans 14 amino acids. Trimming stripped 4 bases from V and 0 bases from J, with 10 bases between. CDR3 sequence (DNA): TGTGCCAGCAGCGCTTCTTTGGCTAACTATGGCTACACCTTC. Amino acid sequence: CASSASLANYGYTF.

This clone has just one count. This chain links TRBV4-2 with TRBJ2-7; 9 bases match TRBD2. V lost 0 bases to trimming and J lost 4 bases; unmatched junction nucleotides: 1. The germline V gene encodes CDR1 LGHNA and CDR2 YNFKEQ. CDR3 size: 14 residues. In DNA, the CDR3 is TGTGCCAGCAGCCAAGAGGCGGGAGGGTACGAGCAGTACTTC. It codes for CASSQEAGGYEQYF.

The chain combines TRBV7-3 with TRBJ2-6; the match to TRBD1 covers 7 bases. CDR3 length: 18 residues. Germline V gene sequence: CDR1 SGHTA, CDR2 FQGTGA. J was trimmed by 0 bases and V by 5 bases; bases with no gene match: 10. This CDR3 is CASSLRQGAPSGANVLTF. For the CDR3, the DNA is TGTGCCAGCAGCCTACGACAGGGAGCCCCCTCTGGGGCCAACGTCCTGACTTTC.

The V call is TRBV14, the J call TRBJ2-1; D is unresolved. V gave up 1 base and J gave up 4 bases, with 11 bases separating them. Germline V CDR1 and CDR2: SGHDN, FVKESK. The CDR3 totals 15 residues. The CDR3 region is CASSQALYPYNEQFF. CDR3 nucleotides: TGTGCCAGCAGCCAAGCCCTGTACCCTTACAATGAGCAGTTCTTC.

This clone turned up a few times. This sequence joins TRBV7-2 and TRBJ2-2; D remains unclear. V shed 3 bases and J shed 1 base, with 12 bases lying between them. The CDR3 is 16 amino acids. Germline CDR1 SGHTA, CDR2 FQGNSA. The CDR3 region is CASSLNQVGNTGELFF. In nucleotides, the CDR3 is TGTGCCAGCAGCTTGAACCAGGTGGGGAACACCGGGGAGCTGTTTTTT.

CDR3 sequence (DNA): TGTGCCAGCAGACGGACAGACGAGCAGTACTTC. As protein: CASRRTDEQYF. V and J are TRBV6-5 and TRBJ2-7, with D possibly matching TRBD1 (6 bases). V was trimmed by 6 bases and J by 5 bases, leaving 8 bases between them. The CDR3 sequence is 11 residues long. In germline, CDR1 is MNHEY, CDR2 SVGAGI.

J is TRBJ2-1 and V is TRBV7-6; 10 positions match TRBD2. CDR1 is SGHVS and CDR2 is FNYEAQ in the germline V gene. The J segment lost 7 bases and the V segment lost 6 bases, leaving 15 bases of the junction unmatched. The CDR3 totals 17 residues. For the CDR3, the DNA is TGTGCCAGCAGTTCCAGACCCCCTACTAGCGGGATAAATGAGCAGTTCTTC. It encodes CASSSRPPTSGINEQFF.

The chain has TRBV10-3 and TRBJ1-4, with 12 bases that match TRBD1. V shed 9 bases and J 2 bases; nucleotides not matched to a gene: 4. Germline V gene data show CDR1 as ENHRY and CDR2 as SYGVKD. The CDR3 is made up of 15 amino acids. In DNA form, the CDR3 reads TGTGCCATTGGGACAGGGGGCCTCACTAATGAAAAACTGTTTTTT. Its protein is CAIGTGGLTNEKLFF.

The chain uses TRBV24-1 and TRBJ2-7; a possible D gene is TRBD1 (6 bases). This CDR3 region has 13 residues. Looked up from germline, CDR1 is KGHDR and CDR2 is SFDVKD. V was shortened by 6 bases and J by 4 bases, with 12 bases between the two germline ends. CDR3 coding DNA: TGTGCCACCAGTCCGAATACAGGGTACGAGCAGTACTTC. Translation: CATSPNTGYEQYF.

The gene calls are TRBV19 and TRBJ2-6; D unresolved. Trimming left V 3 bases short and J 1 base short, with 1 base between. CDR1 is LNHDA, CDR2 SQIVND, per germline (reference sequence). CDR3 length: 13 residues. The CDR3 protein is CASSMSGANVLTF. The CDR3 region has the DNA TGTGCCAGTAGTATGTCTGGGGCCAACGTCCTGACTTTC.

DNA for the CDR3: TGTGCCAGCAGCTTTAGGGACGGAAAGCAAAAACTGTTTTTT. It specifies CASSFRDGKQKLFF. V gene TRBV7-2 combines with J gene TRBJ1-4; D possibly corresponds to TRBD1 (5 bases). V shed 3 bases and J shed 9 bases, with 14 bases lying between them. The CDR3 is 14 amino acids. Germline V gives CDR1 SGHTA, CDR2 FQGNSA.

This rearrangement joins TRBV29-1 to TRBJ2-7; D is perhaps TRBD1 or TRBD2 (6 bases each). The V end was cut by 4 bases, the J end by 3 bases, with 13 bases between. Germline lookup yields CDR1 SQVTM and CDR2 ANQGSEA. The CDR3 covers 13 residues. The CDR3 DNA is TGCAGCGTTGGGGGGCCCGGGGGCTACGAGCAGTACTTC. Its protein product is CSVGGPGGYEQYF.

The chain employs TRBV6-1 and TRBJ2-1; perhaps TRBD1 as D (5 bases). CDR3 length: 15 residues. CDR1 and CDR2 (germline): MNHNS, SASEGT. Between the trimmed V and J ends, which lost 3 bases and 10 bases, there was a span of 19 bases. CDR3 sequence (DNA): TGTGCCAGCAGTGATCGGCAGGGTGGGGTTGGGGAGCAGTTCTTC. Its protein product is CASSDRQGGVGEQFF.

This sequence joins TRBV6-5 and TRBJ2-2; TRBD1 matches 7 bases. Germline V gene sequence: CDR1 MNHEY, CDR2 SVGAGI. This CDR3 has 16 amino acids. The V gene end was trimmed by 4 bases and the J gene end by 2 bases; junction bases not matched to a gene: 7. The DNA for the CDR3 is TGTGCCAGCAGTTCCTCCGGGACAGCTAACACCGGGGAGCTGTTTTTT. It translates to CASSSSGTANTGELFF.

Details on this clone: Within the sample, other DNA sequences also encode this same CDR3. The chain couples TRBV5-1 to TRBJ2-7; D unresolved. Trimming cost V 0 bases and J 0 bases, with 7 bases left between them. CDR3 length: 14 amino acids. CDR1 and CDR2 from the germline V gene are SGHRS and YFSETQ. CDR3 in amino acids: CASSLEGSSYEQYF. CDR3 nucleotides: TGCGCCAGCAGCTTGGAAGGAAGCTCCTACGAGCAGTACTTC.

J is TRBJ2-5 and V is TRBV10-3; TRBD2 is a possible D gene (5 bases). The ends were cut back, 2 bases at V and 5 bases at J, with 12 bases in the middle. This CDR3 comprises 14 residues. Germline assignment: CDR1 ENHRY and CDR2 SYGVKD. CDR3 sequence (DNA): TGTGCCATCAGTGAGCATGGCGGGCGGGAGACCCAGTACTTC. It specifies CAISEHGGRETQYF.

The rearrangement joins TRBV2 to TRBJ2-5, with 11 bases identical to TRBD1. CDR3 length: 14 amino acids. Germline trimming cut 6 bases from V and 5 bases from J; bases unmatched to any gene: 5. Germline V gene data show CDR1 as SNHLY and CDR2 as FYNNEI. The CDR3 loop reads CASSWTGGHETQYF. Here the CDR3 DNA reads TGTGCCAGCAGCTGGACAGGGGGCCATGAGACCCAGTACTTC.

The V call is TRBV5-1, the J call TRBJ1-2; D remains unclear. Per germline, CDR1 SGHRS and CDR2 YFSETQ. The CDR3 totals 15 residues. Trimming removed 0 bases at V and 4 bases at J, with 13 bases between. The CDR3 DNA is TGCGCCAGCAGCTTGGATTCGGTCACGAGCTATGGCTACACCTTC. Amino acid sequence: CASSLDSVTSYGYTF.

This clone has only one observation. The CDR3 DNA reads TGTGCCAGTGCTGGGACGGCAGCTTTCTTT. Translation gives CASAGTAAFF. This chain links TRBV19 with TRBJ1-1; possible D gene TRBD1, 5 bases. Germline CDR1 LNHDA, CDR2 SQIVND (reference sequence). The CDR3 is made up of 10 amino acids. V dropped 8 bases and J dropped 10 bases, with 11 bases sitting between them.